This T cell receptor beta chain is from a study of control samples from healthy donors and cancer patients. The data were produced by immunoSEQ multiplex PCR, yet TCRdb's version contains in-frame clones alone and is incomplete. The table lists approximately 70,000 clones, 90% of them singletons. Germline V gene sequence: CDR1 LGHDT, CDR2 YNNKEL (reference sequence). The CDR3 has 15 amino acids. After removal of 3 bases from V and 5 bases from J, the junction contained 4 bases not matched to a gene. Source material: PBMCs. V usage is TRBV3-1 (or the pseudogene TRBV3-2) and J usage is TRBJ2-5; 12 nucleotides line up with TRBD2. This TCR derives from a woman aged 45-60 years with colorectal cancer. CDR3: CASSQTSGGSETQYF. CDR3 DNA: TGTGCCAGCAGCCAGACTAGCGGGGGATCGGAGACCCAGTACTTC.